This is a list of T cell receptor beta chains from one sample in a study of blood T cell repertoires in COVID-19. Sequencing was performed with immunoSEQ multiplex PCR; in TCRdb, only in-frame clones are kept and a portion is missing. The data contain approximately 250,000 clones, roughly 86% of them seen just once; the ten biggest clones take up 3.6%. The sequenced sample was peripheral blood. These receptors all come from a man younger than 35 with active or convalescent COVID-19. Each CDR3 is given with its conserved first and last residue. Each record gives: V gene, D gene, J gene, clone size, CDR3 DNA, CDR3 protein. The D gene is left open where the match is weak. Expanded clones are given a class, and other clones once, few, many or no size at all.

V gene: TRBV7-8; D gene: NA; J gene: TRBJ2-2; clone size: NA; CDR3 DNA: TGTGCCAGCAGCTTAGTTGCAGGGTATGAGTCCGGGGAGCTGTTTTTT; CDR3 protein: CASSLVAGYESGELFF
V gene: TRBV6-1; D gene: NA; J gene: TRBJ2-3; clone size: NA; CDR3 DNA: TGTGCCAGCAGTGAAACCCCCACGGGGAACACAGATACGCAGTATTTT; CDR3 protein: CASSETPTGNTDTQYF
V gene: TRBV24-1; D gene: NA; J gene: TRBJ2-7; clone size: NA; CDR3 DNA: TGTGCCACCAGTGATTCGGGCGAGCAGTACTTC; CDR3 protein: CATSDSGEQYF
V gene: TRBV5-4; D gene: TRBD2; J gene: TRBJ2-1; clone size: NA; CDR3 DNA: TGTGCCAGCAGCTTAACTAGCGACTACAATGAGCAGTTCTTC; CDR3 protein: CASSLTSDYNEQFF
V gene: TRBV3-1/TRBV3-2; D gene: NA; J gene: TRBJ2-3; clone size: NA; CDR3 DNA: TGTGCCAGCGCGAAGGGGACAATGAGGTCGGATACGCAGTATTTT; CDR3 protein: CASAKGTMRSDTQYF
V gene: TRBV10-3; D gene: TRBD1; J gene: TRBJ2-1; clone size: NA; CDR3 DNA: TGTGCCATCAGTGAGCGGGGGACAGGCTTCAATGAGCAGTTCTTC; CDR3 protein: CAISERGTGFNEQFF
V gene: TRBV10-2; D gene: TRBD1; J gene: TRBJ1-2; clone size: NA; CDR3 DNA: TGCGCCAGCAGTGTGGACAGGTCCTTGGGGGGCTACACCTTC; CDR3 protein: CASSVDRSLGGYTF
V gene: TRBV5-4; D gene: NA; J gene: TRBJ2-1; clone size: NA; CDR3 DNA: TGTGCCAGCGCAGAGCAGCGGGCCACACAATCCTACAATGAGCAGTTCTTC; CDR3 protein: CASAEQRATQSYNEQFF
V gene: TRBV13; D gene: NA; J gene: TRBJ2-5; clone size: NA; CDR3 DNA: TGTGCCAGCAGCTTAGCGGGAGCATCGGAGACCCAGTACTTC; CDR3 protein: CASSLAGASETQYF
V gene: TRBV7-2; D gene: NA; J gene: TRBJ2-3; clone size: NA; CDR3 DNA: TGTGCCAGCAGCTTCTCAGGACTCACAGATACGCAGTATTTT; CDR3 protein: CASSFSGLTDTQYF
V gene: TRBV2; D gene: TRBD1; J gene: TRBJ2-3; clone size: NA; CDR3 DNA: TGTGCCAGCAGTGTGGGACAGGGGGAGGCAGATACGCAGTATTTT; CDR3 protein: CASSVGQGEADTQYF
V gene: TRBV12-3/TRBV12-4; D gene: TRBD1; J gene: TRBJ1-1; clone size: NA; CDR3 DNA: TGTGCCAGCAGGACAGGGGATTCGACTGAAGCTTTCTTT; CDR3 protein: CASRTGDSTEAFF
V gene: TRBV12-3/TRBV12-4; D gene: TRBD1; J gene: TRBJ1-2; clone size: NA; CDR3 DNA: TGTGCCAGCAGGTCCGGGACAGGGTATGGCTACACCTTC; CDR3 protein: CASRSGTGYGYTF
V gene: TRBV7-2; D gene: NA; J gene: TRBJ2-5; clone size: NA; CDR3 DNA: TGTGCCAGCAGCTTGTACGGGCAAGAGACCCAGTACTTC; CDR3 protein: CASSLYGQETQYF
V gene: TRBV5-8; D gene: NA; J gene: TRBJ1-5; clone size: NA; CDR3 DNA: TGTGCCAGCAGCCCACAGGATCAGCCCCAGCATTTT; CDR3 protein: CASSPQDQPQHF
V gene: TRBV24-1; D gene: TRBD2; J gene: TRBJ2-1; clone size: NA; CDR3 DNA: TGTGCCACCAGTGATTTCACCGGGGGGGCGGGAGAGCAGTTCTTC; CDR3 protein: CATSDFTGGAGEQFF
V gene: TRBV2; D gene: NA; J gene: TRBJ2-1; clone size: NA; CDR3 DNA: TGTGCCCGAAGTGGCAGCTCCTACAATGAGCAGTTCTTC; CDR3 protein: CARSGSSYNEQFF
V gene: TRBV11-2; D gene: TRBD1; J gene: TRBJ2-6; clone size: NA; CDR3 DNA: TGTGCCAGCAGCTCGAACAGGGGGTCTGGGGCCAACGTCCTGACTTTC; CDR3 protein: CASSSNRGSGANVLTF
V gene: TRBV7-3; D gene: TRBD2; J gene: TRBJ2-2; clone size: NA; CDR3 DNA: TGTGCCAGCAGCTGGAACCCTCTAGCGGGGAACACCGGGGAGCTGTTTTTT; CDR3 protein: CASSWNPLAGNTGELFF
V gene: TRBV27; D gene: TRBD2; J gene: TRBJ2-7; clone size: few; CDR3 DNA: TGTGCCAGCAGTTTAATCCTAGCGGGCCCGGGTGTGGAGCAGTACTTC; CDR3 protein: CASSLILAGPGVEQYF
V gene: TRBV6-5; D gene: NA; J gene: TRBJ2-7; clone size: once; CDR3 DNA: TGTGCCAGCAGTCTAGACAGTCCCAACTCCTACGAGCAGTACTTC; CDR3 protein: CASSLDSPNSYEQYF
V gene: TRBV7-9; D gene: NA; J gene: TRBJ1-2; clone size: NA; CDR3 DNA: TGTGCCAGCAGCTTAGCCGTTACAGGGTACGGCTACACCTTC; CDR3 protein: CASSLAVTGYGYTF
V gene: TRBV4-1; D gene: NA; J gene: TRBJ2-5; clone size: NA; CDR3 DNA: TGCGCCAGCAGCCAAGAACGCAGGATCGGGACCCAGTACTTC; CDR3 protein: CASSQERRIGTQYF
V gene: TRBV6-5; D gene: NA; J gene: TRBJ2-5; clone size: NA; CDR3 DNA: TGTGCCAGCAGTTACCCGATACGAACGAGATCTGAGACCCAGTACTTC; CDR3 protein: CASSYPIRTRSETQYF
V gene: TRBV30; D gene: NA; J gene: TRBJ2-5; clone size: NA; CDR3 DNA: TGTGCCTGGAGTGTGTCCGGTGGGACCCAGTACTTC; CDR3 protein: CAWSVSGGTQYF
V gene: TRBV6-6; D gene: NA; J gene: TRBJ1-4; clone size: NA; CDR3 DNA: TGTGCCAGCAGTTACTCGACTGGCGAAGAAAAACTGTTTTTT; CDR3 protein: CASSYSTGEEKLFF
V gene: TRBV5-1; D gene: TRBD2; J gene: TRBJ2-5; clone size: NA; CDR3 DNA: TGCGCCAGCAGCCCGGGGGGGAATAGCCCCCAAGAGACCCAGTACTTC; CDR3 protein: CASSPGGNSPQETQYF
V gene: TRBV6-5; D gene: TRBD1; J gene: TRBJ1-2; clone size: NA; CDR3 DNA: TGTGCCAGCAGTTCAGGACAGGGGGTGACCTTC; CDR3 protein: CASSSGQGVTF
V gene: TRBV19; D gene: NA; J gene: TRBJ1-5; clone size: NA; CDR3 DNA: TGTGCCAGTAGTATGCTAGGAAGCAATCAGCCCCAGCATTTT; CDR3 protein: CASSMLGSNQPQHF
V gene: TRBV5-1; D gene: NA; J gene: TRBJ2-3; clone size: NA; CDR3 DNA: TGCGCCAGCAGCCCAGGTGGGGGCACGCAGTATTTT; CDR3 protein: CASSPGGGTQYF
V gene: TRBV7-6; D gene: NA; J gene: TRBJ1-1; clone size: NA; CDR3 DNA: TGTGCCAGCAGCGCACGTGCAGGGGCGGACACTGAAGCTTTCTTT; CDR3 protein: CASSARAGADTEAFF
V gene: TRBV4-2; D gene: TRBD1; J gene: TRBJ1-2; clone size: NA; CDR3 DNA: TGTGCCAGCAGCCAACCGGACAGGAGAAGTGGCTACACCTTC; CDR3 protein: CASSQPDRRSGYTF
V gene: TRBV3-1/TRBV3-2; D gene: TRBD2; J gene: TRBJ2-3; clone size: NA; CDR3 DNA: TGTGCCAGCAGCCAAGAGGGGGGACTAGCGCAGTATTTT; CDR3 protein: CASSQEGGLAQYF
V gene: TRBV6-1; D gene: NA; J gene: TRBJ2-4; clone size: NA; CDR3 DNA: TGTGCCAGCAGTGACGGCGGGATAGCCAAAAACATTCAGTACTTC; CDR3 protein: CASSDGGIAKNIQYF
V gene: TRBV7-2; D gene: NA; J gene: TRBJ2-1; clone size: NA; CDR3 DNA: TGTGCCAGCAGCTACCGCCCGCCGGGACTTGGCAATGAGCAGTTCTTC; CDR3 protein: CASSYRPPGLGNEQFF
V gene: TRBV30; D gene: NA; J gene: TRBJ1-4; clone size: NA; CDR3 DNA: TGTGCCTCCACCCGGGGGGAGAATGAAAAACTGTTTTTT; CDR3 protein: CASTRGENEKLFF
V gene: TRBV30; D gene: TRBD1; J gene: TRBJ1-3; clone size: once; CDR3 DNA: TGTGCCTGGAACCCGGGACAGCTAAACACCATATATTTT; CDR3 protein: CAWNPGQLNTIYF
V gene: TRBV9; D gene: TRBD2; J gene: TRBJ2-1; clone size: NA; CDR3 DNA: TGTGCCAGCAGCTATGGGACTAGCGGTTACAATGAGCAGTTCTTC; CDR3 protein: CASSYGTSGYNEQFF
V gene: TRBV3-1/TRBV3-2; D gene: TRBD1; J gene: TRBJ2-2; clone size: NA; CDR3 DNA: TGTGCCAGCAGCCAAGACAAGGGGGCGGTCACCGGGGAGCTGTTTTTT; CDR3 protein: CASSQDKGAVTGELFF
V gene: TRBV27; D gene: TRBD1; J gene: TRBJ1-6; clone size: NA; CDR3 DNA: TGTGCCAGCAGTTTGACCTGGGACAGGGATTCACCCCTCCACTTT; CDR3 protein: CASSLTWDRDSPLHF
V gene: TRBV19; D gene: NA; J gene: TRBJ1-5; clone size: NA; CDR3 DNA: TGTGCCAGTACCCTGACCTTTACAGAATTCAATCAGCCCCAGCATTTT; CDR3 protein: CASTLTFTEFNQPQHF
V gene: TRBV28; D gene: TRBD1; J gene: TRBJ2-7; clone size: NA; CDR3 DNA: TGTGCCAGCAACCCTCTCCGGGACAGAAGCTCCTACGAGCAGTACTTC; CDR3 protein: CASNPLRDRSSYEQYF
V gene: TRBV7-6; D gene: TRBD1; J gene: TRBJ1-4; clone size: few; CDR3 DNA: TGTGCCAGCAGCCCCCGGGACGGGGGACAGGAAAAACTGTTTTTT; CDR3 protein: CASSPRDGGQEKLFF
V gene: TRBV24-1; D gene: NA; J gene: TRBJ2-3; clone size: NA; CDR3 DNA: TGTGCCACCAGTGCCAGGGGCACAGATACGCAGTATTTT; CDR3 protein: CATSARGTDTQYF
V gene: TRBV7-2; D gene: TRBD1; J gene: TRBJ1-6; clone size: once; CDR3 DNA: TGTGCCAGCAGCTTAAAGGGGACAGGGTCACCCCTCCACTTT; CDR3 protein: CASSLKGTGSPLHF
V gene: TRBV5-4; D gene: TRBD2; J gene: TRBJ2-7; clone size: NA; CDR3 DNA: TGTGCCAGCCGGACTAGCGGGAAAAAGTGGGACGAGCAGTACTTC; CDR3 protein: CASRTSGKKWDEQYF
V gene: TRBV7-3; D gene: TRBD2; J gene: TRBJ2-5; clone size: NA; CDR3 DNA: TGTGCCAGCAGCCTTAGCGGGGGGGCAGAGACCCAGTACTTC; CDR3 protein: CASSLSGGAETQYF
V gene: TRBV27; D gene: NA; J gene: TRBJ1-2; clone size: few; CDR3 DNA: TGTGCCAGCAGTCCCTCTTGGATGGAGTATGGCTACACCTTC; CDR3 protein: CASSPSWMEYGYTF
V gene: TRBV6-2/TRBV6-3; D gene: TRBD1; J gene: TRBJ1-2; clone size: NA; CDR3 DNA: TGTGCCAGCAGTTACTCGGGACAGGGGGCCGGCGGCTACACCTTC; CDR3 protein: CASSYSGQGAGGYTF
V gene: TRBV4-2; D gene: NA; J gene: TRBJ1-6; clone size: NA; CDR3 DNA: TGTGCCAGCAGCCAAGAAGTGTGGCCCCCACGTAATTCACCCCTCCACTTT; CDR3 protein: CASSQEVWPPRNSPLHF
V gene: TRBV19; D gene: TRBD1; J gene: TRBJ1-4; clone size: NA; CDR3 DNA: TGTGCCAGTAGGCGTACCGGGACAGGGGTTGAAAAACTGTTTTTT; CDR3 protein: CASRRTGTGVEKLFF
V gene: TRBV10-2; D gene: NA; J gene: TRBJ2-7; clone size: NA; CDR3 DNA: TGCGCCAGCAGTGAGTCCGGGGTCTCCTACGAGCAGTACTTC; CDR3 protein: CASSESGVSYEQYF
V gene: TRBV9; D gene: TRBD2; J gene: TRBJ2-1; clone size: NA; CDR3 DNA: TGTGCCAGCAGCTCTGGACTAGCGGGAGGTAATGAGCAGTTCTTC; CDR3 protein: CASSSGLAGGNEQFF
V gene: TRBV19; D gene: NA; J gene: TRBJ2-2; clone size: NA; CDR3 DNA: TGTGCCAGTAGTATCCAGGGGAACACCGGGGAGCTGTTTTTT; CDR3 protein: CASSIQGNTGELFF